This TCR beta chain was retrieved from a study of blood T cells in healthy people across ages. A J-beta primer mix and a sample-barcoded 5' primer were used in a second PCR of about 7 to 11 cycles. One entry per CDR3 protein, called by TCRdb with MiXCR from the 5' RACE reads. The sample lists hundreds of thousands of distinct CDR3 sequences, around 25% occurring once. This clonotype was seen a few times. This CDR3 contains 12 residues. Germline V CDR1 and CDR2: SQVTM, ANQGSEA. Trimming took 4 bases from V and 6 from J, leaving 12 bases between them. This same sample was also taken into another study, of T cells of mothers and their children.

The chain couples TRBV29-1 to TRBJ1-1; D might be TRBD1 (5 bases). The TCR was taken from a boy between 5 and 17 years old in good health. Sequencing was performed on blood. The CDR3: CSVGSGDAEAFF. The CDR3 bases are TGCAGCGTTGGATCGGGGGACGCTGAAGCTTTCTTT.